The next 8 T cell receptor beta chains were all read from a single sample in a study of blood T cells in healthy people across ages. With a J-beta primer mix and a sample-barcoded 5' primer, a second PCR ran about 6 to 11 cycles. TCRdb recomputed calls from the 5' RACE reads with MiXCR, one row per CDR3 protein. The sample lists hundreds of thousands of distinct CDR3 sequences; roughly two fifths were seen once. The material sequenced was blood. Receptors originate from a man at least 80 years old in good health.

The chain couples TRBV6-2 or TRBV6-3 to TRBJ2-2; the match to TRBD2 covers 10 bases. CDR1 is MNHEY, CDR2 SVGEGT, per germline. The CDR3 contains 17 residues. V was clipped by 5 bases and J by 1 base; unmatched bases: 7. The CDR3 reads CASSTQRTSGNTGELFF. CDR3 bases: TGTGCCAGCAGTACCCAAAGGACTAGCGGGAACACCGGGGAGCTGTTTTTT.

The chain links TRBV28 to TRBJ2-5, with D perhaps matching TRBD2 (6 bases). V was shortened by 7 bases and J by 11 bases, with 14 bases between the two germline ends. Per the germline V gene, CDR1 is MDHEN and CDR2 is SYDVKM. The length of the CDR3 is 11 residues. The CDR3 reads CASIGGVEQYF. Written as DNA, the CDR3 is TGTGCCAGCATCGGGGGTGTTGAGCAGTACTTC.

This clonotype has a handful of counts. The chain combines TRBV3-1 with TRBJ2-7; TRBD1 matches 10 bases. Germline V CDR1 and CDR2: LGHDT, YNNKEL (reference sequence). Trimming removed 6 bases from V and 4 bases from J; junction bases left unmatched: 6. The length of the CDR3 is 14 residues. CDR3 in amino acids: CASRRRQGAYEQYF. CDR3 DNA: TGTGCCAGCAGACGCAGACAGGGGGCTTACGAGCAGTACTTC.

This clonotype was observed at least ten times. The chain employs TRBV20-1 and TRBJ2-3, with 16 bases identical to TRBD2. With V trimmed by 1 base and J by 4 bases, 14 bases remained unmatched. The germline CDR1 and CDR2 sequences are DFQATT and SNEGSKA (reference sequence). This CDR3 contains 20 residues. The CDR3 loop is CSARALEGLAGGRTSDTQYF. Written as DNA, the CDR3 is TGCAGTGCTAGAGCCTTAGAGGGACTAGCGGGGGGGCGCACTTCAGATACGCAGTATTTT.

V is TRBV29-1 and J is TRBJ2-1; 10 bases fit TRBD1. V was clipped by 4 bases and J by 9 bases; unmatched bases: 9. Looked up from germline, CDR1 is SQVTM and CDR2 is ANQGSEA. The CDR3 spans 14 residues. In nucleotides, the CDR3 is TGCAGCGTTGCCGACAGGGGGCGCGGTAGTGAGCAGTTCTTC. Encoded protein: CSVADRGRGSEQFF.

V and J are TRBV4-3 and TRBJ1-2, with a weak D call TRBD1 (5 bases). The CDR3 has 14 amino acids. V was shortened by 0 bases and J by 7 bases, with 12 bases between the two germline ends. CDR1 is LGHNA, CDR2 YSLEER, per germline. The CDR3 protein is CASSQDPTESGYTF. Here the CDR3 DNA reads TGCGCCAGCAGCCAAGATCCGACAGAAAGTGGCTACACCTTC.

The J gene is TRBJ2-3, the V gene TRBV4-3; 13 bases are shared with TRBD2. In germline, CDR1 is LGHNA, CDR2 YSLEER. V trimming: 3 bases; J trimming: 0 bases; junction bases outside the gene matches: 12. The CDR3 runs to 20 residues. DNA of the CDR3: TGCGCCAGCAGCCAGCGAAGACTAGCGGGGGGATCCTCTAGCACAGATACGCAGTATTTT. It encodes CASSQRRLAGGSSSTDTQYF.

The CDR3 loop reads CASSPGGTVVGEQYF. For the CDR3, the DNA is TGTGCCAGCAGCCCAGGGGGGACAGTCGTTGGCGAGCAGTACTTC. The V gene is TRBV9, the J gene TRBJ2-7; D possibly corresponds to TRBD1 (7 bases). This CDR3 has 15 residues. Looked up from germline, CDR1 is SGDLS and CDR2 is YYNGEE. Trimming removed 4 bases at V and 6 bases at J, with 20 bases between.